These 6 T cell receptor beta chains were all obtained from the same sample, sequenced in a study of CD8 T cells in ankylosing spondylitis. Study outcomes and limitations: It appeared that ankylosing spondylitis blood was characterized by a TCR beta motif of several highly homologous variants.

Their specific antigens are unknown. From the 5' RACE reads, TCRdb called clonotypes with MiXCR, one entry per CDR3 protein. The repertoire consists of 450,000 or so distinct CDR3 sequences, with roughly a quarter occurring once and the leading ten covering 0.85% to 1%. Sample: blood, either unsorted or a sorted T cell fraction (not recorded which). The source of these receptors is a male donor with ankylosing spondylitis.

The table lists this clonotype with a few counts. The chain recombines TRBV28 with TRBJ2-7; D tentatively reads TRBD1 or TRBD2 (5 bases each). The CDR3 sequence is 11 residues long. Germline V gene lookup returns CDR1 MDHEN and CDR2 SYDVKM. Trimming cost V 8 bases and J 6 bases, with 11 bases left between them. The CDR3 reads CASGGAGEQYV. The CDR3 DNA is TGTGCCAGCGGGGGTGCGGGCGAGCAGTACGTC.

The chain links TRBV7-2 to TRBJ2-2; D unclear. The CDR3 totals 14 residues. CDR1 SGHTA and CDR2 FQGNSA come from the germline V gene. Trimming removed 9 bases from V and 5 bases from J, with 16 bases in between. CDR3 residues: CASTWTPETGELFF. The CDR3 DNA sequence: TGTGCCAGTACGTGGACCCCCGAGACCGGGGAGCTGTTTTTT.

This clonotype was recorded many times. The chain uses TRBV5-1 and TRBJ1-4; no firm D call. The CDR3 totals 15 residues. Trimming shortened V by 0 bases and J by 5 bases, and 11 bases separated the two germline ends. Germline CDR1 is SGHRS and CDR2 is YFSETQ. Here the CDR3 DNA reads TGCGCCAGCAGCTTGGGTACGCAACCGAATGAAAAACTGTTTTTT. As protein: CASSLGTQPNEKLFF.

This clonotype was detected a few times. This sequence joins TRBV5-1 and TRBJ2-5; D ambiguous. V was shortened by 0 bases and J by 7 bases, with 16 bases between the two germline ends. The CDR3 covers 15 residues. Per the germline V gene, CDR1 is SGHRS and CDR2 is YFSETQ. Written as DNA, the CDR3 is TGCGCCAGCAGCTTGGGGTTCCAGGACGTGGGGACCCAGTACTTC. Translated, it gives CASSLGFQDVGTQYF.

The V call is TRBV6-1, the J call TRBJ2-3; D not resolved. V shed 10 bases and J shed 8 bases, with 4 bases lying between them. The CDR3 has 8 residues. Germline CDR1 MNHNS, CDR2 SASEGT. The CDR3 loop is CATFTQYF. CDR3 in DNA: TGTGCCACCTTTACGCAGTATTTT.

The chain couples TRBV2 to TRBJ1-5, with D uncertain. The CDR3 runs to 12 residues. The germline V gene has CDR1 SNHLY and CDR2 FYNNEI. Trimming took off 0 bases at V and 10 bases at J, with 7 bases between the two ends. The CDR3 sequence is CASSEAERPQHF. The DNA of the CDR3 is TGTGCCAGCAGTGAAGCGGAGCGTCCCCAGCATTTT.